This entry features one T cell receptor (beta chain) sequence. The junction does not match germline at one end; this may be a read error. These data come from a study of blood T cells in healthy people across ages. The authors ran a second PCR of 7 to 11 cycles using a sample-barcoded 5' primer and a J-beta primer mix. TCRdb reprocessed the 5' RACE reads with MiXCR, giving one entry per CDR3 protein. The sample contains about 1.8 million distinct CDR3 sequences, roughly 49% of which appear only once. The V gene's germline CDR1 is SGHDN and CDR2 FVKESK. The CDR3 spans 14 residues. Material: blood. The J gene is TRBJ2-5, the V gene TRBV14, with unresolved D. This clonotype was obtained from a woman aged 40-49 years in good health. The CDR3 coding sequence is TGTGCCAGCAGCCAAAGGCAAGGCCAAGAGACCCTGTACTTC. Translating gives CASSQRQGQETLYF.